The 13 T cell receptor beta chains below come from one sample, sequenced in a study of OX40 agonist ivuxolimab in advanced cancers. The data were produced by immunoSEQ multiplex PCR, yet TCRdb's version contains in-frame clones alone and is incomplete. The repertoire holds some 98,000 clones, with roughly 84% as singletons. Material: CD4+ or CD8+ T cells sorted from blood, obtained in a trial of the OX40 agonist ivuxolimab. These TCRs come from an adult with an advanced solid tumor such as melanoma, head and neck, liver or kidney cancer.

The rearrangement uses TRBV6-5 and TRBJ2-2, with a possible D match to TRBD1 (7 bases). This CDR3 region has 15 residues. V was cut by 4 bases and J by 4 bases, with 13 bases left in between. Germline CDR1 MNHEY, CDR2 SVGAGI. DNA of the CDR3: TGTGCCAGCAGTTCAGGGGGGACGGGCACCGGGGAGCTGTTTTTT. It encodes CASSSGGTGTGELFF.

This sequence joins TRBV19 and TRBJ2-3; 14 bases are shared with TRBD2. The germline V gene has CDR1 LNHDA and CDR2 SQIVND (reference sequence). The CDR3 is made up of 15 amino acids. V lost 8 bases to trimming and J lost 9 bases; unmatched junction nucleotides: 10. The CDR3 sequence is CASSGLAGGRGTQYF. The CDR3 DNA sequence: TGTGCCAGTTCCGGACTAGCGGGGGGCCGGGGGACGCAGTATTTT.

The chain recombines TRBV7-9 with TRBJ2-7; 11 bases align to TRBD1. The CDR3 consists of 15 residues. Germline-derived CDR1 and CDR2 are SEHNR and FQNEAQ (reference sequence). The ends lost 3 bases at V and 5 bases at J; junction bases unmatched: 6. This CDR3 reads CASSFLRDRGNEQYF. Written as DNA, the CDR3 is TGTGCCAGCAGCTTTTTAAGGGACAGGGGGAACGAGCAGTACTTC.

The V call is TRBV7-2, the J call TRBJ2-1; TRBD2 aligns across 13 bases. Germline CDR1 reads SGHTA; CDR2 reads FQGNSA. The CDR3 sequence is 18 residues long. Trimming cost V 5 bases and J 8 bases; bases outside gene matches: 15. This CDR3 is CASSGIHGLAGVNDEQFF. The CDR3 DNA reads TGTGCCAGCAGCGGTATACATGGACTAGCGGGGGTTAATGATGAGCAGTTCTTC.

J is TRBJ1-2 and V is TRBV27; possibly TRBD1 for D (5 bases). Trimming left V 1 base short and J 1 base short, with 25 bases between. The germline gives CDR1 MNHEY, CDR2 SMNVEV (reference sequence). The CDR3 runs 20 residues. CDR3 in DNA: TGTGCCAGCAGTTTATTCGGGGTTCGGGGACGGACAAACAGTAACTATGGCTACACCTTC. Translating it yields CASSLFGVRGRTNSNYGYTF.

The rearrangement links TRBV6-1 to TRBJ2-2, with no clear D. The CDR3 contains 14 residues. CDR1 is MNHNS and CDR2 is SASEGT in the germline V gene. V lost 10 bases and J lost 1, with 13 bases in between. CDR3 sequence (DNA): TGTGCCACCGCCGCCGGTTGGAACACCGGGGAGCTGTTTTTT. Residues: CATAAGWNTGELFF.

V usage is TRBV19 and J usage is TRBJ1-1; tentative D call: TRBD1 (5 bases). Germline V lookup: CDR1 LNHDA, CDR2 SQIVND (reference sequence). CDR3 length: 15 residues. The V end lost 9 bases, the J end lost 3 bases, and 20 bases lay between the germline ends. The CDR3: CASVQGIRGDTEAFF. In DNA, the CDR3 is TGTGCCAGCGTTCAGGGAATAAGGGGTGACACTGAAGCTTTCTTT.

This clone was seen a few times. The chain recombines TRBV19 with TRBJ1-5, with 10 bases identical to TRBD1. Trimming at V came to 8 bases and at J to 10 bases, leaving 2 bases not matched to a gene. CDR3 size: 11 residues. From germline, CDR1 is LNHDA and CDR2 SQIVND (reference sequence). This chain's CDR3 is CASGTGAPQHF. DNA of the CDR3: TGTGCCAGTGGGACAGGGGCACCCCAGCATTTT.

This sequence joins TRBV30 and TRBJ1-1; D gene ambiguous. This CDR3 is built from 16 residues. Trimming pared 2 bases from V and 0 bases from J, leaving 16 bases between. Per germline, CDR1 GTSNPN and CDR2 SVGIG (reference sequence). CDR3 sequence (DNA): TGTGCCTGGAGTCCCAACACTCACGTTATGAACACTGAAGCTTTCTTT. It encodes CAWSPNTHVMNTEAFF. Variable domain in full (rest from reference TRBV30 and TRBJ1-1): SQTIHQWPATLVQPVGSPLSLECTVEGTSNPNLYWYRQAAGRGLQLLFYSVGIGQISSEVPQNLSASRPQDRQFILSSKKLLLSDSGFYLCAWSPNTHVMNTEAFFGQGTRLTVV.

The chain links TRBV5-1 to TRBJ2-3; 9 nucleotides match TRBD2. The V gene end was trimmed by 5 bases and the J gene end by 2 bases; junction bases not matched to a gene: 6. Germline V gene data show CDR1 as SGHRS and CDR2 as YFSETQ. This CDR3 is built from 15 residues. This chain's CDR3 is CASSRSGGDTDTQYF. As DNA, the CDR3 is TGCGCCAGCAGTCGTAGCGGGGGAGACACAGATACGCAGTATTTT.

The CDR3 DNA is TGTGCCAGCAGTGAAAGGGAGGCCACCTCGGGGGGTGGCTACACCTTC. It encodes CASSEREATSGGGYTF. The gene calls are TRBV2 and TRBJ1-2; D is perhaps TRBD1 (5 bases). Germline CDR1 and CDR2: SNHLY and FYNNEI. This CDR3 spans 16 amino acids. Trimming removed 2 bases from V and 7 bases from J, with 20 bases in between.

The chain recombines TRBV19 with TRBJ2-2; D gene ambiguous. The CDR3 spans 14 residues. Germline V CDR1 and CDR2: LNHDA, SQIVND (reference sequence). V lost 7 bases, J lost 5 bases, and 14 bases lay in between. The CDR3: CASTVGSRTGELFF. As DNA, the CDR3 is TGTGCCAGTACAGTAGGTTCTCGTACCGGGGAGCTGTTTTTT. The entire variable domain, with the rest obtained from reference TRBV19 and TRBJ2-2, is as follows: DGGITQSPKYLFRKEGQNVTLSCEQNLNHDAMYWYRQDPGQGLRLIYYSQIVNDFQKGDIAEGYSVSREKKESFPLTVTSAQKNPTAFYLCASTVGSRTGELFFGEGSRLTVL.

This chain links TRBV28 with TRBJ1-2, with D unresolved. The CDR3 runs to 13 residues. The V and J ends lost 6 bases and 4 bases respectively, with 12 bases between them. The V gene's germline CDR1 is MDHEN and CDR2 SYDVKM. The CDR3 bases are TGTGCCAGCAGGGTACAGAATATCTATGGCTACACCTTC. It codes for CASRVQNIYGYTF.